These T cell receptor beta chains were read from a single sample in a study of OX40 agonist ivuxolimab in advanced cancers. Profiled with immunoSEQ multiplex PCR; TCRdb holds only in-frame clones, not every one. The sample lists about 75,000 clones, around 90% occurring once. The sample consisted of CD4+ or CD8+ T cells sorted from blood, taken in a trial of the OX40 agonist ivuxolimab. These receptors all stem from an adult with an advanced solid tumor such as melanoma, head and neck, liver or kidney cancer. The CDR3 runs from the conserved cysteine through the conserved F or W. The D gene is left open where the match is weak.

>TRBJ1-1|-|TRBV10-3
CAISDGGLNTEAFF
>TRBJ1-1|-|TRBV5-5
CASSTWNRAPEAFF
>TRBJ2-1|TRBD1|TRBV5-1
CASSLYGTGVINEQFF
>TRBJ2-7|-|TRBV5-1
CASSLAGVSSYEQYF
>TRBJ2-5|-|TRBV6-1
CASSRVAGTGETQYF
>TRBJ1-5|-|TRBV10-3
CAISGGQPEGPQHF
>TRBJ2-3|-|TRBV2
CASRQPTDTQYF
>TRBJ1-3|TRBD1|TRBV25-1
CASSETQGAGNTIYF
>TRBJ1-3|-|TRBV28
CASIGRRDGGNTIYF
>TRBJ1-1|-|TRBV18
CASSPPSRNTEAFF
>TRBJ1-4|TRBD1|TRBV30
CACTQGGTTNEKLFF
>TRBJ1-1|-|TRBV11-1
CASSLAWGEAFF
>TRBJ2-2|-|TRBV9
CASSLSTTGTGELFF
>TRBJ2-7|-|TRBV7-7
CASSFVPGYHSYEQYF
>TRBJ2-2|-|TRBV7-7
CASSLQGYTGELFF
>TRBJ2-3|TRBD1|TRBV27
CAARTGETDTQYF
>TRBJ2-2|-|TRBV4-3
CASSQTVGGELFF
>TRBJ2-3|TRBD2|TRBV9
CASSVGGPRGDTQYF
>TRBJ2-3|-|TRBV2
CASSRSGTTDTQYF
>TRBJ2-7|TRBD2|TRBV6-6
CASSYGAGGTYEQYF
>TRBJ1-3|TRBD1|TRBV7-2
CASSLTGTGVGNTIYF
>TRBJ1-5|-|TRBV7-3
CASSADSNQPQHF
>TRBJ1-2|TRBD1|TRBV6-1
CASSEAGGSAVFNYGYTF